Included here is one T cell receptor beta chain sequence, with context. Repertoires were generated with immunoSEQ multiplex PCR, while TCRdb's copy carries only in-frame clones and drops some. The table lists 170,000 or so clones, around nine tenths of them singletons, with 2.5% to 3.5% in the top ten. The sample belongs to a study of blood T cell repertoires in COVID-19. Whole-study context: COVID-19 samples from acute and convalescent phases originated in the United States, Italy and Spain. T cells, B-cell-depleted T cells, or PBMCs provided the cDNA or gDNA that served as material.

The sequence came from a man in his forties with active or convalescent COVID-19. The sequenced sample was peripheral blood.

CDR3 region: CASSQLTGAARYF. CDR3 coding DNA: TGTGCCAGCAGCCAGCTGACAGGGGCCGCTCGGTACTTC. The V and J genes are TRBV14 and TRBJ2-7, with 8 bases lining up with TRBD1. Germline V gene data show CDR1 as SGHDN and CDR2 as FVKESK. The CDR3 runs to 13 residues. Germline trimming cut 3 bases from V and 12 bases from J; bases unmatched to any gene: 10. The full variable domain, with the rest looked up from reference TRBV14 and TRBJ2-7, is EAGVTQFPSHSVIEKGQTVTLRCDPISGHDNLYWYRRVMGKEIKFLLHFVKESKQDESGMPNNRFLAERTGGTYSTLKVQPAELEDSGVYFCASSQLTGAARYFGPGTRLTVT.